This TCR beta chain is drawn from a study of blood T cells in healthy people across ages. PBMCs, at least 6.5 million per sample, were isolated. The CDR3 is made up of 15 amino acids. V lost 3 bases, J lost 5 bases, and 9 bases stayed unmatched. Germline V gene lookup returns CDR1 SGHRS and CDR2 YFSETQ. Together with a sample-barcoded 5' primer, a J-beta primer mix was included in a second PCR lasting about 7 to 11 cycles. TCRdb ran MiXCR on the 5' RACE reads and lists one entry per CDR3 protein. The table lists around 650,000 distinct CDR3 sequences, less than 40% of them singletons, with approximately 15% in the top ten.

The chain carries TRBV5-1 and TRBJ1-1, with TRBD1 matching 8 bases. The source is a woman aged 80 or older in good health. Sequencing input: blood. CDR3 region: CASSSDGQGTTEAFF. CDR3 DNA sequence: TGCGCCAGCAGCTCGGATGGACAGGGTACAACTGAAGCTTTCTTT.